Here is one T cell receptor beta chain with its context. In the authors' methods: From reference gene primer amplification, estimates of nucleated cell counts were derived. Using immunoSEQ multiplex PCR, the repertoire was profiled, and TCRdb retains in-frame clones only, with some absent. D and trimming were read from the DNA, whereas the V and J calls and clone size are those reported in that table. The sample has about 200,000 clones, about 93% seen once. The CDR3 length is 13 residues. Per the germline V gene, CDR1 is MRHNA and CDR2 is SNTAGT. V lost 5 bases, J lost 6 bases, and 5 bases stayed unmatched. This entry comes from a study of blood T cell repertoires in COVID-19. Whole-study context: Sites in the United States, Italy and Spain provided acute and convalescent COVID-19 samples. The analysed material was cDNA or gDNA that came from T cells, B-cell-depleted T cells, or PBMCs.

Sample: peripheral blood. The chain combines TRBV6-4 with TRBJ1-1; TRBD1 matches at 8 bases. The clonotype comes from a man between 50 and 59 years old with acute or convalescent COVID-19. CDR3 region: CASSFTGGAEAFF. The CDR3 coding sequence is TGTGCCAGCAGTTTTACAGGGGGGGCTGAAGCTTTCTTT.